This T cell receptor beta chain was sequenced in a study of metastatic and nonmetastatic thyroid tumors. Looking at the study overall: Repertoire comparison spanned blood and tumor or nodule tissue of malignant and benign thyroid patients. Study-level findings and limits: Reported TCR beta diversity, measured in blood and tumor, was significantly higher for malignant thyroid tumors than for benign nodules.

MiXCR reprocessed the PCR reads for TCRdb. The table has 75,000 to 95,000 clones, about 13% seen once. CDR3 length: 13 amino acids. CDR1 and CDR2 from the germline V gene are SGHAT and FQNNGV. Trimming pared 3 bases from V and 4 bases from J, leaving 9 bases between. Patients had received no treatment of any kind before thyroid surgery. This clone showed up many times. Its antigen is currently unknown. The receptor comes from a female donor with papillary thyroid cancer or a benign thyroid nodule (not recorded which). Some clones in this sample may be carry-over from other donors' samples. V and J are TRBV11-2 and TRBJ1-1, with D hard to call. Sequencing was carried out using blood. CDR3 DNA: TGTGCCAGCAGCTTGTCAGGACCCACTGAAGCTTTCTTT. This encodes CASSLSGPTEAFF.